This TCR beta chain was recovered during a study of shared clonotypes between healthy human individuals. TCRdb's table, derived via immunoSEQ multiplex PCR, lists solely in-frame clones and lacks some. There are about 1.5 million clones in the sample; 95% to 99% occur only once, and less than 0.55% lies in the top ten. Trimming stripped 2 bases from V and 6 bases from J, with 14 bases between. Looked up from germline, CDR1 is MNHNS and CDR2 is SASEGT. CDR3 length: 15 residues. The TCR comes from a man in his thirties or forties in good health. The source material was naive CD4+ T cells sorted from blood. Subset described: CD45RA+ positively selected. The rearrangement links TRBV6-1 to TRBJ2-1; D might be TRBD1 or TRBD2, each matching 5 bases. The chain's CDR3 is CASSERGAGANEQFF. The CDR3 DNA follows: TGTGCCAGCAGTGAAAGAGGGGCAGGCGCCAATGAGCAGTTCTTC.